This TCR beta chain was profiled in a study of technical replicates of blood from several donors. The repertoire was sequenced with immunoSEQ multiplex PCR; TCRdb's copy has only in-frame clones and lacks some. This table has just under 60,000 clones, about nine tenths appearing once. The source of this sequence is a human donor in good health. Some clones in this sample may be carry-over from other donors' samples. The sequenced sample was PBMCs.

The CDR3 region has the DNA TGTGCCACCGCCTCGAGGGAAGACTTAGCCAAAAACATTCAGTACTTC. As protein: CATASREDLAKNIQYF. The chain combines TRBV19 with TRBJ2-4, with D possibly matching TRBD2 (5 bases). CDR3 size: 16 residues. CDR1 is LNHDA and CDR2 is SQIVND in the germline V gene (reference sequence). Trimming cost V 10 bases and J 0 bases, with 19 bases left between them.